The 30 T cell receptor beta chains given below trace back to one sample, sequenced in a study of blood T cell repertoires in COVID-19. Clones were read by immunoSEQ multiplex PCR, and TCRdb kept only the in-frame ones, dropping some. Of 200,000 to 300,000 clones in the sample, 70% to 90% were seen once. Sequenced input: peripheral blood. The source of these receptors is a woman aged 25 to 45 with COVID-19, enrolled during active disease.

This chain uses TRBV4-3 with TRBJ1-2, with a possible D match to TRBD1 (5 bases). V shed 1 base and J shed 1 base, with 13 bases lying between them. Germline assignment: CDR1 LGHNA and CDR2 YSLEER. The CDR3 is made up of 16 amino acids. The CDR3 sequence: CASSQGTGGSNYGYTF. DNA for the CDR3: TGCGCCAGCAGCCAAGGGACGGGGGGAAGTAACTATGGCTACACCTTC.

V usage is TRBV29-1 and J usage is TRBJ1-1, with D maybe TRBD1 (6 bases). The CDR3 covers 14 residues. Trimming cost V 4 bases and J 7 bases, with 19 bases left between them. Germline lookup yields CDR1 SQVTM and CDR2 ANQGSEA. The CDR3 DNA sequence: TGCAGCGTTGTCGGGGGGCAGGGAAAGAGTGAAGCTTTCTTT. This encodes CSVVGGQGKSEAFF.

V and J are TRBV5-1 and TRBJ1-2, with D hard to call. The CDR3 sequence is 12 residues long. The germline V gene has CDR1 SGHRS and CDR2 YFSETQ. V lost 4 bases, J lost 0 bases, and 4 bases lay in between. The CDR3 DNA reads as TGCGCCAGCAGCCCTACTAACTATGGCTACACCTTC. Translated, it gives CASSPTNYGYTF.

The chain links TRBV7-9 to TRBJ1-6; 8 nucleotides match TRBD1. V dropped 5 bases and J dropped 6; count of bases not matched to a gene: 9. The CDR3 covers 16 residues. CDR1 is SEHNR and CDR2 is FQNEAQ in the germline V gene (reference sequence). The CDR3 is CASSGRTGFGNSPLHF. The CDR3 region has the DNA TGTGCCAGCAGCGGCCGGACAGGGTTTGGTAATTCACCCCTCCACTTT.

The genes are TRBV6-4 and TRBJ1-1, with 9 bases fitting TRBD1. In germline, CDR1 is MRHNA, CDR2 SNTAGT. The CDR3 totals 16 residues. The V and J ends lost 7 bases and 5 bases, in that order; junction bases with no gene match: 14. CDR3: CASNTWGDRAKTEAFF. In DNA form, the CDR3 reads TGTGCCAGCAATACGTGGGGGGACAGGGCAAAAACTGAAGCTTTCTTT.

The chain recombines TRBV28 with TRBJ1-4; 8 bases are a match to TRBD1. Germline values: CDR1 MDHEN, CDR2 SYDVKM. This CDR3 contains 17 residues. With 3 bases clipped from V and 6 bases from J, the junction kept 12 bases outside the gene matches. CDR3 nucleotides: TGTGCCAGCAGTTTGTTCGGACAGGGAGGAATGGATGAAAAACTGTTTTTT. Residues: CASSLFGQGGMDEKLFF. The entire variable domain, with the rest obtained from reference TRBV28 and TRBJ1-4, is as follows: DVKVTQSSRYLVKRTGEKVFLECVQDMDHENMFWYRQDPGLGLRLIYFSYDVKMKEKGDIPEGYSVSREKKERFSLILESASTNQTSMYLCASSLFGQGGMDEKLFFGSGTQLSVL.

The CDR3 nucleotides read TGTGCCAGCAGCCAACAATGGGCCGGGCCCCAGCATTTT. This codes for CASSQQWAGPQHF. The J gene is TRBJ1-5, the V gene TRBV3-1 (or the pseudogene TRBV3-2), with D unclear. CDR1 and CDR2 (germline): LGHDT, YNNKEL (reference sequence). The CDR3 contains 13 residues. Trimming took 2 bases from V and 9 from J, leaving 11 bases between them.

This sequence joins TRBV2 and TRBJ1-5; 8 nucleotides align to TRBD1. Germline-derived CDR1 and CDR2 are SNHLY and FYNNEI. This CDR3 comprises 17 residues. Unmatched junction bases numbered 11, after V lost 0 bases and J lost 7 bases. This chain's CDR3 is CASSEAHVQGAGQPQHF. The CDR3 bases are TGTGCCAGCAGTGAAGCGCACGTGCAGGGGGCAGGACAGCCCCAGCATTTT.

The V gene is TRBV19, the J gene TRBJ1-2; a weak D match, TRBD1 (5 bases). Per the germline V gene, CDR1 is LNHDA and CDR2 is SQIVND (reference sequence). V lost 7 bases and J 3 bases, leaving 15 bases between the germline ends. This CDR3 has 14 residues. CDR3 coding DNA: TGTGCCAGTACCCCCCAGGGATTGGACTATGGCTACACCTTC. This sequence encodes CASTPQGLDYGYTF.

The J gene is TRBJ1-3, the V gene TRBV5-5; D is uncertain. Germline CDR1 SGHKS, CDR2 YYEKEE (reference sequence). With 3 bases removed from V and 1 base from J, the gap between germline ends came to 5 bases. This CDR3 has 13 residues. CDR3 protein: CASSSSSGNTIYF. The CDR3 DNA follows: TGTGCCAGCAGCTCCTCTTCTGGAAACACCATATATTTT.

The V gene is TRBV30, the J gene TRBJ2-2; 11 bases are a match to TRBD1. This CDR3 region has 14 residues. The junction had 3 bases not matched to a gene; V was cut back by 5 bases and J by 4 bases. Germline V lookup: CDR1 GTSNPN, CDR2 SVGIG (reference sequence). CDR3: CAWGGTGGTGELFF. The CDR3 coding sequence is TGTGCCTGGGGCGGGACAGGGGGCACCGGGGAGCTGTTTTTT. Full variable domain (missing parts from reference TRBV30 and TRBJ2-2): SQTIHQWPATLVQPVGSPLSLECTVEGTSNPNLYWYRQAAGRGLQLLFYSVGIGQISSEVPQNLSASRPQDRQFILSSKKLLLSDSGFYLCAWGGTGGTGELFFGEGSRLTVL.

The chain links TRBV5-1 to TRBJ2-1; D is unresolved. The V gene lost 4 bases and the J gene lost 1 base, with 15 bases spanning the gap. Per the germline V gene, CDR1 is SGHRS and CDR2 is YFSETQ. The CDR3 spans 16 residues. CDR3 bases: TGCGCCAGCAGCCCGAGGCGGAGACCTTCCTACAATGAGCAGTTCTTC. This sequence encodes CASSPRRRPSYNEQFF.

V is TRBV9 and J is TRBJ2-7, with TRBD1 matching over 8 bases. The CDR3 length is 14 residues. CDR1 is SGDLS and CDR2 is YYNGEE in the germline V gene. J lost 4 bases, V lost 0 bases, and 3 bases had no gene match. CDR3 nucleotides: TGTGCCAGCAGCGTAGGGCAGGGGGCTTACGAGCAGTACTTC. Protein sequence: CASSVGQGAYEQYF. Full variable domain (remainder filled in from reference TRBV9 and TRBJ2-7): DSGVTQTPKHLITATGQRVTLRCSPRSGDLSVYWYQQSLDQGLQFLIQYYNGEERAKGNILERFSAQQFPDLHSELNLSSLELGDSALYFCASSVGQGAYEQYFGPGTRLTVT.

CDR3 coding DNA: TGTGCCAGCAGCTTAGCAGGGGCGGTCACCGGGGAGCTGTTTTTT. Protein product: CASSLAGAVTGELFF. The chain links TRBV11-2 to TRBJ2-2, with D perhaps TRBD1 (6 bases). Germline-derived CDR1 and CDR2 are SGHAT and FQNNGV. The CDR3 spans 15 residues. The V gene lost 1 base and the J gene lost 4 bases, with 10 bases spanning the gap.

DNA of the CDR3: TGTGCCACCAGCCACGGGGGGGTTTTTAATGAGCAGTTCTTC. The encoded protein is CATSHGGVFNEQFF. The rearrangement uses TRBV24-1 and TRBJ2-1, with TRBD2 matching over 8 bases. V lost 7 bases, J lost 7 bases, and 8 bases stayed unmatched. Germline CDR1 reads KGHDR; CDR2 reads SFDVKD. CDR3 size: 14 residues.

This chain uses TRBV29-1 with TRBJ1-1; TRBD1 matches at 7 bases. The germline CDR1 and CDR2 sequences are SQVTM and ANQGSEA. Trimming cost V 0 bases and J 5 bases; bases outside gene matches: 15. This CDR3 is built from 17 residues. The CDR3 reads CSVEDADRPFGGTEAFF. The CDR3 DNA is TGCAGCGTTGAAGATGCGGACAGGCCATTCGGAGGGACTGAAGCTTTCTTT.

The rearrangement joins TRBV9 to TRBJ2-3; D is possibly TRBD2 (6 bases). Per the germline V gene, CDR1 is SGDLS and CDR2 is YYNGEE. The length of the CDR3 is 17 residues. Between the trimmed V and J ends, which lost 4 bases and 2 bases, there was a span of 20 bases. The DNA of the CDR3 is TGTGCCAGCAGCCCCCCCCGGAGGGAGCACTACACAGATACGCAGTATTTT. Translation: CASSPPRREHYTDTQYF.

The chain uses TRBV5-6 and TRBJ2-1, with 7 bases aligning to TRBD2. CDR1 is SGHDT, CDR2 YYEEEE, per germline. Germline trimming cut 7 bases from V and 6 bases from J; bases unmatched to any gene: 10. There are 14 residues in the CDR3. Here the CDR3 DNA reads TGTGCCAGCGGTGAGATGGGACTAAGCAATGAGCAGTTCTTC. This codes for CASGEMGLSNEQFF.

The gene calls are TRBV28 and TRBJ2-2; 8 bases line up with TRBD2. This CDR3 contains 15 residues. The junction had 14 bases not matched to a gene; V was cut back by 10 bases and J by 7 bases. Germline CDR1 reads MDHEN; CDR2 reads SYDVKM. The CDR3 protein is CATIPETSAGGELFF. The CDR3 region has the DNA TGTGCCACGATACCGGAGACTAGCGCTGGCGGGGAGCTGTTTTTT.

This chain connects TRBV3-1 (or the pseudogene TRBV3-2) to TRBJ2-7; tentatively, D is TRBD2 (7 bases). Germline loops: CDR1 LGHDT, CDR2 YNNKEL (reference sequence). V lost 6 bases, J lost 3 bases, and 12 bases lay in between. The CDR3 totals 13 residues. CDR3: CASRMGGGYEQYF. The CDR3 DNA follows: TGTGCCAGCAGGATGGGAGGGGGCTACGAGCAGTACTTC.

The chain links TRBV27 to TRBJ2-3, with 8 nucleotides matching TRBD2. The germline V gene has CDR1 MNHEY and CDR2 SMNVEV (reference sequence). The CDR3 is made up of 15 amino acids. V lost 4 bases and J lost 6; bases outside the gene matches: 9. In nucleotides, the CDR3 is TGTGCCAGCAGTTCCGGACTAGGCGGGAGGGATACGCAGTATTTT. This codes for CASSSGLGGRDTQYF.

This rearrangement joins TRBV7-9 to TRBJ2-3, with D perhaps TRBD1 (5 bases). Germline CDR1 SEHNR, CDR2 FQNEAQ (reference sequence). This CDR3 spans 17 amino acids. Trimming stripped 1 base from V and 1 base from J, with 15 bases between. The CDR3 bases are TGTGCCAGCAGCTTAGATGCTGCCAGGGTAGGCACAGATACGCAGTATTTT. It codes for CASSLDAARVGTDTQYF.

CDR3 nucleotides: TGCGCCAGCAGTGATCGGGGGGTAAGGCGGAATGAGCAGTTCTTC. Amino acids: CASSDRGVRRNEQFF. The chain combines TRBV10-2 with TRBJ2-1; 7 bases align to TRBD2. With V trimmed by 3 bases and J by 7 bases, 9 bases remained unmatched. Germline CDR1 is WSHSY and CDR2 is SAAADI. The CDR3 is 15 amino acids.

The rearrangement links TRBV5-1 to TRBJ1-2; 7 bases align to TRBD1. Germline trimming cut 3 bases from V and 0 bases from J; bases unmatched to any gene: 2. The CDR3 extends over 14 amino acids. CDR1 and CDR2 (germline): SGHRS, YFSETQ. In DNA, the CDR3 is TGCGCCAGCAGCTCGGGACAGCCTAACTATGGCTACACCTTC. Encoded protein: CASSSGQPNYGYTF.

This sequence joins TRBV12-3 or TRBV12-4 and TRBJ1-1, with TRBD1 as a possible D gene (6 bases). V shed 7 bases and J shed 0 bases, with 9 bases lying between them. The CDR3 loop spans 13 amino acids. CDR3 loop: CASIGQLNTEAFF. CDR3 bases: TGTGCCAGCATCGGACAGCTGAACACTGAAGCTTTCTTT.

The genes are TRBV21-1 and TRBJ1-5; the D call TRBD1 from the table was never checked on the DNA. TRBV21-1 is reported as a pseudogene. The CDR3 contains 16 residues. The CDR3 protein is CASSSTGGSCNQPQHF. Written as DNA, the CDR3 is TGTGCCAGCAGCTCAACAGGGGGCAGCTGCAATCAGCCCCAGCATTTT.

The chain recombines TRBV5-6 with TRBJ2-7, with a possible D match to TRBD1 (6 bases). Deletions cut 2 bases from V and 7 bases from J, with 13 bases between. CDR1 is SGHDT, CDR2 YYEEEE, per germline. The CDR3 contains 13 residues. The CDR3 bases are TGTGCCAGCAGCTTCAGGGGCGCGGTGGAGCAGTACTTC. Translation: CASSFRGAVEQYF.

This clone appeared once. The chain links TRBV14 to TRBJ2-1, with 10 bases identical to TRBD2. The CDR3 runs to 17 residues. V dropped 0 bases and J dropped 2; count of bases not matched to a gene: 4. Germline CDR1 is SGHDN and CDR2 is FVKESK. This chain's CDR3 is CASSQELSGGPYNEQFF. DNA of the CDR3: TGTGCCAGCAGCCAAGAGCTTAGCGGGGGGCCCTACAATGAGCAGTTCTTC.

This sequence joins TRBV19 and TRBJ2-3, with TRBD1 as a possible D gene (6 bases). CDR1 LNHDA and CDR2 SQIVND come from the germline V gene (reference sequence). With 2 bases removed from V and 0 bases from J, the gap between germline ends came to 12 bases. This CDR3 has 16 amino acids. CDR3 DNA: TGTGCCAGTAGTATAAACGCAGGGGTCAGCACAGATACGCAGTATTTT. Translated: CASSINAGVSTDTQYF.

This clone turned up a few times. CDR3 residues: CASHRGGKNSYNEQFF. In DNA form, the CDR3 reads TGTGCCAGCCATAGGGGAGGAAAAAACTCCTACAATGAGCAGTTCTTC. V gene TRBV7-8 combines with J gene TRBJ2-1; a possible D gene is TRBD2 (6 bases). V was pared by 8 bases and J by 0 bases, with 17 bases between. CDR1 SGHVS and CDR2 FQNEAQ come from the germline V gene. This CDR3 contains 16 residues.